Listed here are 5 T cell receptor beta chains from one sample, sequenced in a study of PD-1 blockade in mismatch repair-deficient tumors. This table comes from immunoSEQ multiplex PCR, and its TCRdb copy is limited to in-frame clones, with some not included. In the table there are 77,000 or so clones, more than 80% of which are singletons. The sample consisted of peripheral blood, taken 44 weeks after starting pembrolizumab. These TCRs come from an adult with mismatch repair-deficient cancer.

In regard to this clone: The junction departs from the called germline gene at one end, perhaps through a read error. This chain links TRBV30 with TRBJ2-7, with D possibly called TRBD1 or TRBD2 (7 bases each). The CDR3 contains 15 residues. Germline CDR1 and CDR2: GTSNPN and SVGIG (reference sequence). This CDR3 reads CAWSSRGGNSYGQYF. Written as DNA, the CDR3 is TGTGCCTGGAGTAGCAGGGGGGGGAATTCCTACGGGCAGTACTTC.

The chain uses TRBV27 and TRBJ2-7; tentatively, D is TRBD1 or TRBD2 (6 bases each). Germline V lookup: CDR1 MNHEY, CDR2 SMNVEV (reference sequence). The CDR3 runs 15 residues. Trimming left V 0 bases short and J 1 base short, with 10 bases between. The CDR3 spells CASSLSGGQSYEQYF. The CDR3 coding sequence is TGTGCCAGCAGTTTATCGGGGGGCCAGTCCTACGAGCAGTACTTC.

This clone was observed a few times. This chain joins TRBV5-1 and TRBJ2-1; maybe TRBD1 (7 bases). V dropped 3 bases and J dropped 7 bases, with 8 bases sitting between them. CDR3 length equals 12 residues. CDR1 and CDR2 from the germline V gene are SGHRS and YFSETQ. CDR3 in DNA: TGCGCCAGCAGCTCAGGGGGGAATGAGCAGTTCTTC. Its protein product is CASSSGGNEQFF.

The J gene is TRBJ2-5, the V gene TRBV5-1; 9 nucleotides agree with TRBD2. CDR3 length equals 15 residues. Germline-derived CDR1 and CDR2 are SGHRS and YFSETQ. After removal of 0 bases from V and 5 bases from J, the junction contained 5 bases not matched to a gene. The DNA for the CDR3 is TGCGCCAGCAGCTTGGACGCGGGAGGGCGGGAGACCCAGTACTTC. It is translated as CASSLDAGGRETQYF.

The chain is built from TRBV5-4 and TRBJ2-7; 8 nucleotides align to TRBD1. The germline V gene has CDR1 SGHNT and CDR2 YYREEE (reference sequence). The CDR3 sequence is 14 residues long. J gave up 6 bases and V 0 bases, and 5 bases lay outside the gene matches. The CDR3 loop reads CASSLGQGTREQYF. The DNA for the CDR3 is TGTGCCAGCAGCTTGGGACAGGGGACGCGCGAGCAGTACTTC.